These 30 T cell receptor beta chains came from one sample sequenced in a study of T cells in localized non-small cell lung cancer. The repertoire was sequenced with immunoSEQ multiplex PCR; TCRdb's copy has only in-frame clones and lacks some. The data show some 50,000 clones, around 87% seen once. The sequencing here drew on PBMCs, taken before any cancer treatment. Every receptor here comes from a female donor with stage II lung adenocarcinoma.

The rearrangement joins TRBV30 to TRBJ2-1; D gene ambiguous. Trimming pared 4 bases from V and 0 bases from J, leaving 13 bases between. The CDR3 is 15 amino acids. Germline loops: CDR1 GTSNPN, CDR2 SVGIG (reference sequence). The CDR3 protein is CAWKAPHSSYNEQFF. The CDR3 coding sequence is TGTGCCTGGAAGGCGCCCCATAGCTCCTACAATGAGCAGTTCTTC.

This clone was detected once. The J gene is TRBJ2-3, the V gene TRBV18; no reliable D call. CDR1 KGHSH and CDR2 LQKENI come from the germline V gene. V dropped 8 bases and J dropped 0 bases, with 12 bases sitting between them. The length of the CDR3 is 14 residues. The CDR3, as DNA: TGTGCCAGCGCCGCGATCGCTAGCACAGATACGCAGTATTTT. Its protein product is CASAAIASTDTQYF.

This chain links TRBV30 with TRBJ2-1; D ambiguous. Germline CDR1 and CDR2: GTSNPN and SVGIG (reference sequence). The CDR3 is 14 residues long. V was trimmed by 1 base and J by 4 bases, leaving 11 bases between them. The CDR3 protein is CAWSESSPYNEQFF. CDR3 nucleotide sequence: TGTGCCTGGAGTGAAAGTTCCCCGTACAATGAGCAGTTCTTC. The complete variable domain, with remaining parts taken from reference TRBV30 and TRBJ2-1, reads SQTIHQWPATLVQPVGSPLSLECTVEGTSNPNLYWYRQAAGRGLQLLFYSVGIGQISSEVPQNLSASRPQDRQFILSSKKLLLSDSGFYLCAWSESSPYNEQFFGPGTRLTVL.

The chain carries TRBV5-1 and TRBJ1-2; 7 positions match TRBD1. The CDR3 is 15 residues long. The J segment lost 4 bases and the V segment lost 5 bases, leaving 11 bases of the junction unmatched. Germline CDR1 reads SGHRS; CDR2 reads YFSETQ. The CDR3 DNA is TGCGCCAGCAGGGAACCGGGACAGATAATCTATGGCTACACCTTC. Protein product: CASREPGQIIYGYTF.

This clone has only a few counts. The V gene is TRBV7-6, the J gene TRBJ1-6; D is unresolved. Trimming cost V 5 bases and J 9 bases, with 8 bases left between them. The CDR3 length is 12 residues. Germline loops: CDR1 SGHVS, CDR2 FNYEAQ. This CDR3 reads CASSEVGSPLHF. CDR3 DNA: TGTGCCAGCAGCGAAGTTGGTTCACCCCTCCACTTT.

CDR3 coding DNA: TGTGCCAGCAGTGTAGGGGGGGGCCGCAGCAATCAGCCCCAGCATTTT. This sequence encodes CASSVGGGRSNQPQHF. J is TRBJ1-5 and V is TRBV2, with D maybe TRBD1 (6 bases). This CDR3 contains 16 residues. Germline CDR1 is SNHLY and CDR2 is FYNNEI. Trimming shortened V by 4 bases and J by 1 base, and 14 bases separated the two germline ends.

The rearrangement joins TRBV5-1 to TRBJ2-3; D gene ambiguous. There are 13 residues in the CDR3. The germline V and J ends were trimmed by 5 bases and 2 bases, with 9 bases remaining between them. Germline V lookup: CDR1 SGHRS, CDR2 YFSETQ. CDR3 nucleotides: TGCGCCAGCAGGGTGACTTACACAGATACGCAGTATTTT. It translates to CASRVTYTDTQYF.

This clone came up once. The chain couples TRBV5-4 to TRBJ2-5, with 7 bases matching TRBD2. Germline V gives CDR1 SGHNT, CDR2 YYREEE (reference sequence). J was trimmed by 5 bases and V by 2 bases; bases with no gene match: 9. This CDR3 has 15 amino acids. The CDR3 spells CASSLSGGGRETQYF. For the CDR3, the DNA is TGTGCCAGCAGCTTATCCGGGGGAGGGCGGGAGACCCAGTACTTC.

This chain connects TRBV30 to TRBJ1-5; 7 bases align to TRBD1. Germline loops: CDR1 GTSNPN, CDR2 SVGIG (reference sequence). The J segment lost 1 base and the V segment lost 7 bases, leaving 7 bases of the junction unmatched. CDR3 length: 14 residues. As DNA, the CDR3 is TGTGCCTTCCGCCCACAGGGGAGCAATCAGCCCCAGCATTTT. Protein: CAFRPQGSNQPQHF.

This clone came up once. The rearrangement links TRBV7-8 to TRBJ1-2; possible D gene TRBD1, 5 bases. CDR1 is SGHVS and CDR2 is FQNEAQ in the germline V gene. Trimming left V 5 bases short and J 2 bases short, with 12 bases between. This CDR3 is 14 amino acids long. The CDR3 region is CASSPGDGNYGYTF. The CDR3 nucleotides are TGTGCCAGCAGCCCGGGGGACGGGAACTATGGCTACACCTTC.

This clone was counted once. The gene calls are TRBV19 and TRBJ2-6; D is undetermined. Germline V gives CDR1 LNHDA, CDR2 SQIVND (reference sequence). This CDR3 is built from 16 residues. V lost 7 bases and J 0 bases, leaving 13 bases between the germline ends. The CDR3 here is CASTPRAPSGANVLTF. CDR3 nucleotides: TGTGCCAGTACCCCAAGGGCCCCCTCTGGGGCCAACGTCCTGACTTTC.

The chain carries TRBV5-1 and TRBJ2-7, with TRBD1 matching over 8 bases. Losses at the gene ends were 4 bases for V and 2 bases for J; bases not matched to a gene: 5. Germline-derived CDR1 and CDR2 are SGHRS and YFSETQ. This CDR3 spans 14 amino acids. This chain's CDR3 is CASSPTGVPYEQYF. In nucleotides, the CDR3 is TGCGCCAGCAGCCCGACAGGGGTGCCCTACGAGCAGTACTTC.

V is TRBV2 and J is TRBJ2-2; 8 bases agree with TRBD1. The ends lost 0 bases at V and 6 bases at J; junction bases unmatched: 3. This CDR3 is built from 15 residues. Germline V gene sequence: CDR1 SNHLY, CDR2 FYNNEI. Here the CDR3 DNA reads TGTGCCAGCAGTGAAGCGCAGGGGGCGGCCGGGGAGCTGTTTTTT. It is translated as CASSEAQGAAGELFF.

This clone came up once. The V and J genes are TRBV30 and TRBJ1-2; D not resolved. Germline V gene lookup returns CDR1 GTSNPN and CDR2 SVGIG (reference sequence). The CDR3 loop spans 16 amino acids. V lost 2 bases and J 1 base, leaving 17 bases between the germline ends. As DNA, the CDR3 is TGTGCCTGGAGTCGTGGCCGGGCCATCCTTAACTATGGCTACACCTTC. It is translated as CAWSRGRAILNYGYTF.

This clone appeared a few times. V usage is TRBV9 and J usage is TRBJ1-5; D may be TRBD1 (6 bases). V was clipped by 4 bases and J by 1 base, with 9 bases between them. Per the germline V gene, CDR1 is SGDLS and CDR2 is YYNGEE. The CDR3 totals 14 residues. The CDR3 DNA follows: TGTGCCAGCAGCACAACAGGGAGCAATCAGCCCCAGCATTTT. As protein: CASSTTGSNQPQHF.

This clone is a singleton in its sample. The chain uses TRBV5-1 and TRBJ2-5; D possibly uses TRBD1 or TRBD2 (5 bases each). Trimming shortened V by 0 bases and J by 4 bases, and 10 bases separated the two germline ends. CDR1 SGHRS and CDR2 YFSETQ come from the germline V gene. This CDR3 is built from 14 residues. The CDR3 bases are TGCGCCAGCAGCTTGGGGCCGAGGGGAGAGACCCAGTACTTC. Its translation is CASSLGPRGETQYF.

The chain carries TRBV27 and TRBJ2-7; D remains ambiguous. The CDR3 has 12 residues. V lost 9 bases, J lost 3 bases, and 12 bases lay in between. The germline gives CDR1 MNHEY, CDR2 SMNVEV (reference sequence). The CDR3 coding sequence is TGTGCCAGTTCGGACGGGTTCTACGAGCAGTACTTC. Translating gives CASSDGFYEQYF.

The rearrangement links TRBV2 to TRBJ2-6; D not resolved. Germline values: CDR1 SNHLY, CDR2 FYNNEI. The CDR3 is 16 amino acids. Trimming cost V 7 bases and J 0 bases, with 13 bases left between them. As DNA, the CDR3 is TGTGCCAGCAAGGCAGTATCTCTCTCTGGGGCCAACGTCCTGACTTTC. Its protein product is CASKAVSLSGANVLTF.

V usage is TRBV7-8 and J usage is TRBJ1-2, with D possibly TRBD1 on 5 matching bases. With 1 base removed from V and 0 bases from J, the gap between germline ends came to 12 bases. The length of the CDR3 is 16 residues. Germline lookup yields CDR1 SGHVS and CDR2 FQNEAQ. The CDR3 DNA sequence: TGTGCCAGCAGCTTAGTGTCGGGACTTTCTAACTATGGCTACACCTTC. Translating it yields CASSLVSGLSNYGYTF.

This sequence joins TRBV4-1 and TRBJ2-5; D is ambiguous. Trimming stripped 0 bases from V and 0 bases from J, with 11 bases between. The CDR3 is 16 amino acids. The germline gives CDR1 MGHRA, CDR2 YSYEKL. CDR3 region: CASSQDPPTYQETQYF. The CDR3, as DNA: TGCGCCAGCAGCCAAGACCCACCGACCTACCAAGAGACCCAGTACTTC.

The gene calls are TRBV2 and TRBJ2-7; 8 bases are a match to TRBD1. CDR3 length equals 15 residues. Germline V gene sequence: CDR1 SNHLY, CDR2 FYNNEI. The ends lost 3 bases at V and 3 bases at J; junction bases unmatched: 7. Written as DNA, the CDR3 is TGTGCCAGCAGTGAGGATGGGACAGGAGACTACGAGCAGTACTTC. This gives the protein CASSEDGTGDYEQYF.

The chain recombines TRBV19 with TRBJ1-1; D gene uncertain. The CDR3 loop spans 15 amino acids. The germline gives CDR1 LNHDA, CDR2 SQIVND (reference sequence). The V end lost 0 bases, the J end lost 1 base, and 9 bases lay between the germline ends. The CDR3 DNA reads as TGTGCCAGTAGTATAGATCAAACAGAGAACACTGAAGCTTTCTTT. It is translated as CASSIDQTENTEAFF.

The J gene is TRBJ2-7, the V gene TRBV25-1; D is possibly TRBD1 or TRBD2 (5 bases each). The CDR3 contains 14 residues. V shed 1 base and J shed 3 bases, with 10 bases lying between them. Germline CDR1 is MGHDK and CDR2 is SYGVNS. In DNA, the CDR3 is TGTGCCAGCAGTGAATTTAGGGACCACTACGAGCAGTACTTC. This codes for CASSEFRDHYEQYF.

The chain recombines TRBV4-2 with TRBJ1-5; 7 positions agree with TRBD1. CDR1 LGHNA and CDR2 YNFKEQ come from the germline V gene. V gave up 0 bases and J gave up 5 bases; unmatched junction bases: 7. This CDR3 is 16 amino acids long. CDR3 amino acids: CASSQDEGAGHQPQHF. The CDR3, as DNA: TGTGCCAGCAGCCAAGACGAGGGGGCGGGTCATCAGCCCCAGCATTTT.

The chain employs TRBV5-1 and TRBJ1-2; D remains unclear. The CDR3 spans 14 residues. The V gene lost 4 bases and the J gene lost 8 bases, with 18 bases spanning the gap. In germline, CDR1 is SGHRS, CDR2 YFSETQ. The CDR3 DNA follows: TGCGCCAGCAGCCCCGGGTACGAAACGGGAGGCTACACCTTC. Translated, it gives CASSPGYETGGYTF.

The chain employs TRBV7-3 and TRBJ2-7; D possibly corresponds to TRBD2 (6 bases). This CDR3 has 13 amino acids. The V gene's germline CDR1 is SGHTA and CDR2 FQGTGA. The germline V and J ends were trimmed by 5 bases and 3 bases, with 11 bases remaining between them. CDR3 sequence: CASSLNGGYEQYF. The CDR3 region has the DNA TGTGCCAGCAGCCTAAACGGGGGCTACGAGCAGTACTTC.

The rearrangement joins TRBV15 to TRBJ2-7, with TRBD1 identical over 7 bases. Looked up from germline, CDR1 is LNHNV and CDR2 is YYDKDF (reference sequence). The junction had 8 bases not matched to a gene; V was cut back by 3 bases and J by 3 bases. The CDR3 sequence is 15 residues long. CDR3 DNA: TGTGCCACCAGCAGGGACCCGGGACAGTACTACGAGCAGTACTTC. Translating it yields CATSRDPGQYYEQYF.

The J gene is TRBJ2-3, the V gene TRBV6-5; 9 nucleotides line up with TRBD2. The CDR3 is 15 amino acids. Trimming took 8 bases from V and 1 from J; bases not matched to a gene: 7. CDR1 and CDR2 from the germline V gene are MNHEY and SVGAGI. The CDR3 loop reads CASLPSGTGTDTQYF. In nucleotides, the CDR3 is TGTGCCAGCCTACCTAGCGGGACCGGCACAGATACGCAGTATTTT.

The chain is built from TRBV2 and TRBJ2-2; D is ambiguous. CDR1 and CDR2 from the germline V gene are SNHLY and FYNNEI. The germline V and J ends were trimmed by 7 bases and 7 bases, with 10 bases remaining between them. The CDR3 extends over 12 amino acids. The CDR3 loop reads CASMDGYGELFF. The CDR3 DNA is TGTGCCAGCATGGACGGATACGGGGAGCTGTTTTTT.

J is TRBJ2-7 and V is TRBV4-1, with TRBD1 identical over 8 bases. CDR1 is MGHRA, CDR2 YSYEKL, per germline. The CDR3 contains 15 residues. V shed 1 base, J shed 8 bases, and the junction held 10 bases outside the gene matches. CDR3 coding DNA: TGCGCCAGCAGCCAAGTAGAGAACAGGGGGTATCAGCAGTACTTC. It translates to CASSQVENRGYQQYF.